What follows is one T cell receptor beta chain and its context. The CDR3 contains 15 residues. In germline, CDR1 is MNHEY, CDR2 SVGEGT. V gave up 2 bases and J gave up 7 bases, with 15 bases separating them. The sample originates from a study of blood T cell repertoires in COVID-19. The wider study: The study drew acute and convalescent COVID-19 samples from the United States, Italy and Spain. T cells, B-cell-depleted T cells, or PBMCs provided the cDNA or gDNA that served as material.

The protocol was immunoSEQ multiplex PCR, while the TCRdb copy is restricted to in-frame clones and leaves out a portion. The sample consists of 150,000 or so clones, roughly 85% of them appearing once. Participant age was roughly 18 to 95 years, and participants resided in roughly 25 US areas. The sample comprised PBMCs or T cells enriched from blood (not recorded which). The gene calls are TRBV6-2 or TRBV6-3 and TRBJ1-5; no clear D. This TCR derives from a woman between 45 and 60 years old who had recovered from COVID-19. CDR3 bases: TGTGCCAGCAGTTACACACAGAATCGGTTCCAGCCCCAGCATTTT. Translating gives CASSYTQNRFQPQHF.